These T cell receptor beta chains were read from a single sample in a study of regulatory and conventional T cells in RAG deficiency. Measured with immunoSEQ multiplex PCR; TCRdb has only the in-frame clones, and not every one. The sample consists of 5,500 to 8,500 clones, around 80% of them appearing once. These data also formed part of another study, on regulatory T cells.

The specimen was CD8+ T cells sorted from blood. Every receptor here comes from a human donor in good health. Both conserved end residues are part of each CDR3. D genes are given only for firm matches. Rows may omit the clone size; those that give it use once, few, many or a size class.

TRBJ2-7	NA	TRBV7-9	NA	TGTGCCAGCAGCTTAGCGCAGGCAAAAAGCTCCTACGAGCAGTACTTC	CASSLAQAKSSYEQYF
TRBJ1-1	NA	TRBV5-4	NA	TGTGCCAGCAGCTGGAGACAGAAGGGGGACACTGAAGCTTTCTTT	CASSWRQKGDTEAFF
TRBJ1-4	few	TRBV7-9	NA	TGTGCCAGCAGCCCCCTAGGTGAAAAACTGTTTTTT	CASSPLGEKLFF
TRBJ1-1	NA	TRBV6-1	NA	TGTGCCAGCAGTGAAGCATGGGCCGGGGCCGAGTACACTGAAGCTTTCTTT	CASSEAWAGAEYTEAFF
TRBJ1-1	NA	TRBV6-5	NA	TGTGCCAGCAGTTGGGGACGGACCAACACTGAAGCTTTCTTT	CASSWGRTNTEAFF
TRBJ2-2	NA	TRBV6-6	TRBD1	TGTGCCAGCAGACCCGGGACAGACAGCACCGGGGAGCTGTTTTTT	CASRPGTDSTGELFF
TRBJ1-5	NA	TRBV2	TRBD1	TGTGCCAGCAGTGAAGAAGACAGGGGAGCGGGCAATCAGCCCCAGCATTTT	CASSEEDRGAGNQPQHF
TRBJ2-3	NA	TRBV7-9	NA	TGTGCCAGCAGCCTCGGGGGTATGTCAGATACGCAGTATTTT	CASSLGGMSDTQYF
TRBJ2-7	NA	TRBV9	NA	TGTGCCAGCAGCGTAGGAACAGGGGGGGTCCGCGAGCAGTACTTC	CASSVGTGGVREQYF
TRBJ1-1	once	TRBV6-6	TRBD1	TGTGCCAGCACCCTGACAGGGACGAACACTGAAGCTTTCTTT	CASTLTGTNTEAFF
TRBJ2-5	once	TRBV28	TRBD1	TGTGCCAGCTGCCCTAGGACAGGGGAGATATGTGAGACCCAGTACTTC	CASCPRTGEICETQYF
TRBJ2-3	NA	TRBV5-6	NA	TGTGCCAGCAGCTTGGAAGGGAACACAGATACGCAGTATTTT	CASSLEGNTDTQYF
TRBJ2-3	NA	TRBV5-1	NA	TGCGCCAGCAAGGTGGGGGTCACAGATACGCAGTATTTT	CASKVGVTDTQYF
TRBJ1-5	NA	TRBV28	NA	TGTGCCAGCAGTTTACTGACGGGTCGGCAGCCCCAGCATTTT	CASSLLTGRQPQHF
TRBJ2-3	once	TRBV2	NA	TGTGCCAGCATAGACCAGGGCACAGATACGCAGTATTTT	CASIDQGTDTQYF
TRBJ2-3	NA	TRBV2	NA	TGTGCCAACCATGAACAGGGCTGGGCAGATACGCAGTATTTT	CANHEQGWADTQYF
TRBJ1-2	NA	TRBV5-1	TRBD1	TGCGCCAGCAGCTTGGCCCGGGGGACAGCTCCTTATGGCTACACCTTC	CASSLARGTAPYGYTF
TRBJ1-1	NA	TRBV5-6	NA	TGTGCCAGCAGCTTCACGGACACTGAAGCTTTCTTT	CASSFTDTEAFF